These 32 T cell receptor beta chains came from one sample sequenced in a study of regulatory T cells in long-lasting Graves disease. Arm-PCR of CDR3 regions and iRepertoire HTBI primers were used to build TCR beta libraries. TCRdb fed the multiplex PCR reads into MiXCR, producing one record per CDR3 protein. The top ten clones hold approximately 7.8% of a sample with roughly 450,000 distinct CDR3 sequences, around 20% of them seen once. Documented time point: persistent/refractory GD, antithyroid drugs over 5 years with positive TRAb. The TCR library was prepared using RNA isolated from PBMCs. Material: peripheral blood mononuclear cells (PBMCs), obtained when the disease was refractory, from a patient treated with antithyroid drugs. The receptors come from a female donor with Graves disease.

The gene calls are TRBV30 and TRBJ2-3; 7 nucleotides match TRBD2. CDR3 size: 13 residues. CDR1 and CDR2 from the germline V gene are GTSNPN and SVGIG (reference sequence). Here the CDR3 reads CATMTGGTDTQYF. CDR3 in DNA: TGTGCGACTATGACGGGAGGAACAGATACGCAGTATTTT.

Note on this clonotype: A read error may explain this, as a much larger clone is one base away. The V call is TRBV20-1, the J call TRBJ1-4; 7 bases are a match to TRBD1. Germline assignment: CDR1 DFQATT and CDR2 SNEGSKA (reference sequence). The CDR3 spans 15 residues. V shed 8 bases, J shed 0 bases, and the junction held 9 bases outside the gene matches. The CDR3: CSSRDSRATNEKLFF. The DNA for the CDR3 is TGCAGTTCACGGGACAGCCGAGCAACTAATGAAAAACTGTTTTTT.

This clonotype was seen just once. This chain joins TRBV11-2 and TRBJ2-3; 11 positions agree with TRBD1. With V trimmed by 5 bases and J by 4 bases, 5 bases remained unmatched. CDR1 and CDR2 from the germline V gene are SGHAT and FQNNGV. The CDR3 sequence is 15 residues long. The CDR3 loop is CASSRDRGMADTQYF. CDR3 bases: TGTGCCAGCAGCCGGGACAGGGGGATGGCAGATACGCAGTATTTT. Drawing the rest from reference TRBV11-2 and TRBJ2-3, the complete variable domain is EAGVAQSPRYKIIEKRQSVAFWCNPISGHATLYWYQQILGQGPKLLIQFQNNGVVDDSQLPKDRFSAERLKGVDSTLKIQPAKLEDSAVYLCASSRDRGMADTQYFGPGTRLTVL.

This clonotype was seen repeatedly, ten times or more. V usage is TRBV6-2 or TRBV6-3 and J usage is TRBJ1-2; D not certain. The CDR3 spans 13 residues. The V gene's germline CDR1 is MNHEY and CDR2 SVGEGT. Trimming removed 2 bases from V and 8 bases from J, with 12 bases in between. The CDR3 region is CASSYQVFGGYTF. CDR3 coding DNA: TGTGCCAGCAGTTACCAGGTTTTCGGAGGCTACACCTTC.

This clonotype was observed a few times. The rearrangement joins TRBV20-1 to TRBJ2-7, with D perhaps matching TRBD2 (6 bases). CDR1 DFQATT and CDR2 SNEGSKA come from the germline V gene (reference sequence). The CDR3 is 16 residues long. Trimming shortened V by 6 bases and J by 0 bases, and 21 bases separated the two germline ends. CDR3 protein: CSALHLAAGRSYEQYF. The CDR3 bases are TGCAGTGCCCTCCATCTGGCAGCGGGCCGCTCCTACGAGCAGTACTTC.

On this clonotype: A read error is possible here, since a much larger clone lies one base away. The V and J genes are TRBV30 and TRBJ1-2; tentative D call: TRBD1 (5 bases). Germline V gene lookup returns CDR1 GTSNPN and CDR2 SVGIG (reference sequence). The CDR3 contains 12 residues. This CDR3 reads CGWSGTAYGYTF. The CDR3 DNA sequence: TGTGGCTGGAGCGGGACGGCTTATGGCTACACCTTC.

This clonotype appeared many times. The chain combines TRBV2 with TRBJ2-5; 9 nucleotides agree with TRBD2. The germline V gene has CDR1 SNHLY and CDR2 FYNNEI. The CDR3 consists of 14 residues. The V and J ends lost 4 bases and 2 bases, in that order; junction bases with no gene match: 2. CDR3 amino acids: CASSGSGRQETQYF. The CDR3 region has the DNA TGTGCCAGCAGTGGTAGCGGGAGACAAGAGACCCAGTACTTC.

This clonotype was detected only a few times. The J gene is TRBJ1-1, the V gene TRBV28, with 7 bases matching TRBD1. This CDR3 is 18 amino acids long. Germline loops: CDR1 MDHEN, CDR2 SYDVKM. The ends lost 4 bases at V and 1 base at J; junction bases unmatched: 15. The CDR3 DNA reads TGTGCCAGCAGTTCCGGGGGATACAGGGGACACCCGAACACTGAAGCTTTCTTT. Its protein is CASSSGGYRGHPNTEAFF.

The rearrangement joins TRBV27 to TRBJ1-6; no firm D call. CDR1 is MNHEY, CDR2 SMNVEV, per germline (reference sequence). With 0 bases removed from V and 14 bases from J, the gap between germline ends came to 11 bases. The CDR3 runs to 13 residues. In nucleotides, the CDR3 is TGTGCCAGCAGTTTATCCAGCCGGGCCACCCTCCACTTT. It codes for CASSLSSRATLHF.

This chain's CDR3 is CASAELAGRYEQYF. The CDR3, as DNA: TGTGCCAGCGCGGAGCTAGCGGGAAGGTACGAGCAGTACTTC. The rearrangement uses TRBV6-4 and TRBJ2-7; 9 bases fit TRBD2. Germline V gene data show CDR1 as MRHNA and CDR2 as SNTAGT. With 8 bases clipped from V and 4 bases from J, the junction kept 9 bases outside the gene matches. The CDR3 covers 14 residues.

The rearrangement joins TRBV20-1 to TRBJ1-5; tentative D call: TRBD1 (6 bases). The germline V gene has CDR1 DFQATT and CDR2 SNEGSKA (reference sequence). The CDR3 spans 14 residues. Deletions cut 4 bases from V and 2 bases from J, with 12 bases between. In nucleotides, the CDR3 is TGCAGTGCTACCAAAGAGGGGGGCAATCAGCCCCAGCATTTT. It codes for CSATKEGGNQPQHF.

The rearrangement joins TRBV6-1 to TRBJ2-1; D is undetermined. CDR1 is MNHNS, CDR2 SASEGT, per germline. Trimming cost V 8 bases and J 7 bases, with 12 bases left between them. CDR3 length: 12 residues. DNA of the CDR3: TGTGCCAGCGGTACGGGTCCGAATGAGCAGTTCTTC. Translation gives CASGTGPNEQFF.

This clonotype was recorded many times. J is TRBJ2-7 and V is TRBV28, with a possible D match to TRBD2 (6 bases). The CDR3 covers 14 residues. V lost 3 bases and J 5 bases, leaving 14 bases between the germline ends. Germline CDR1 MDHEN, CDR2 SYDVKM. The CDR3 here is CASSLREVRNEQYF. CDR3 bases: TGTGCCAGCAGTTTGAGGGAGGTGAGGAACGAGCAGTACTTC.

The chain employs TRBV7-3 and TRBJ2-6, with a tentative D call TRBD1 (5 bases). The germline CDR1 and CDR2 sequences are SGHTA and FQGTGA. Trimming removed 6 bases at V and 1 base at J, with 10 bases between. The CDR3 runs 15 residues. The CDR3 DNA is TGTGCCAGCAGTTATGCAGGGTCTGGGGCCAACGTCCTGACTTTC. Translated, it gives CASSYAGSGANVLTF.

This clonotype was seen at least ten times. The chain is built from TRBV6-5 and TRBJ2-7, with D unclear. The germline CDR1 and CDR2 sequences are MNHEY and SVGAGI. The V gene lost 0 bases and the J gene lost 0 bases, with 6 bases spanning the gap. This CDR3 is 14 amino acids long. The CDR3 nucleotides are TGTGCCAGCAGTTACTCGGGCCGCTCCTACGAGCAGTACTTC. Translating gives CASSYSGRSYEQYF.

This clonotype was detected ten times or more. The chain is built from TRBV5-5 and TRBJ2-7, with D unclear. Germline CDR1 reads SGHKS; CDR2 reads YYEKEE (reference sequence). Trimming took 0 bases from V and 3 from J, leaving 7 bases between them. This CDR3 comprises 13 residues. CDR3 sequence: CASSLAGYYEQYF. CDR3 nucleotide sequence: TGTGCCAGCAGCTTGGCAGGTTACTACGAGCAGTACTTC.

In its sample, this clonotype was seen many times. This chain joins TRBV30 and TRBJ2-7; tentative D call: TRBD1 (6 bases). This CDR3 comprises 12 residues. From germline, CDR1 is GTSNPN and CDR2 SVGIG (reference sequence). Trimming removed 0 bases at V and 7 bases at J, with 10 bases between. CDR3 sequence: CAWSVTGLEQYF. Written as DNA, the CDR3 is TGTGCCTGGAGTGTCACAGGGCTGGAGCAGTACTTC.

The V gene is TRBV19, the J gene TRBJ1-6, with a possible D match to TRBD1 (6 bases). The ends were cut back, 11 bases at V and 5 bases at J, with 16 bases in the middle. Germline V lookup: CDR1 LNHDA, CDR2 SQIVND (reference sequence). This CDR3 has 14 amino acids. The CDR3 nucleotides are TGTGCCGGTGGGGGGCTCGTCGATAATTCACCCCTCCACTTT. This codes for CAGGGLVDNSPLHF.

This clonotype occurred many times. This chain uses TRBV7-9 with TRBJ2-5; either TRBD1 or TRBD2 may fit D (5 bases each). Trimming took 3 bases from V and 2 from J, leaving 16 bases between them. Germline values: CDR1 SEHNR, CDR2 FQNEAQ (reference sequence). The CDR3 loop spans 16 amino acids. The CDR3 region has the DNA TGTGCCAGCAGCTTCCGGGACCGCAAATGGCAAGAGACCCAGTACTTC. Its translation is CASSFRDRKWQETQYF.

This clonotype came up many times. The rearrangement joins TRBV28 to TRBJ2-5; 8 bases are a match to TRBD1. Per the germline V gene, CDR1 is MDHEN and CDR2 is SYDVKM. CDR3 length: 12 residues. J lost 7 bases, V lost 6 bases, and 4 bases had no gene match. Here the CDR3 reads CASRTGVGTQYF. CDR3 DNA: TGTGCCAGCAGGACAGGGGTCGGGACCCAGTACTTC.

The CDR3 loop is CASSYGAGGPGEQYF. DNA of the CDR3: TGTGCCAGCAGTTACGGAGCGGGAGGGCCAGGCGAGCAGTACTTC. The rearrangement links TRBV6-9 to TRBJ2-7, with 10 bases aligning to TRBD2. CDR1 and CDR2 from the germline V gene are MNHGY and SVAAGI. This CDR3 is 15 amino acids long. Trimming at V came to 3 bases and at J to 6 bases, leaving 8 bases not matched to a gene.

This clonotype was seen at least ten times. The rearrangement links TRBV28 to TRBJ1-1; no clear D. The CDR3 covers 15 residues. The V gene lost 4 bases and the J gene lost 4 bases, with 16 bases spanning the gap. Germline V CDR1 and CDR2: MDHEN, SYDVKM. CDR3 in amino acids: CASSYTRTPSTEAFF. The CDR3 nucleotides are TGTGCCAGCAGTTATACCCGGACTCCCAGCACTGAAGCTTTCTTT.

There are a few counts of this clonotype. The chain employs TRBV28 and TRBJ2-3, with TRBD2 as a possible D gene (6 bases). CDR3 size: 17 residues. The germline CDR1 and CDR2 sequences are MDHEN and SYDVKM. The germline V and J ends were trimmed by 2 bases and 6 bases, with 21 bases remaining between them. The CDR3 nucleotides read TGTGCCAGCAGTTTAGAGGAGACGAGCCTGGAGGGCGATACGCAGTATTTT. Amino acids: CASSLEETSLEGDTQYF.

Note on this clonotype: This sequence may be a read error, since a much larger clone differs from it by one base. The rearrangement links TRBV6-1 to TRBJ1-2; possible D gene TRBD1, 6 bases. Germline CDR1 reads MNHNS; CDR2 reads SASEGT. The CDR3 totals 14 residues. Trimming stripped 7 bases from V and 0 bases from J, with 12 bases between. The CDR3 nucleotides are TGTGCCAGCATTTTACAGGGATCTAACTATGGCTACACCTTC. It translates to CASILQGSNYGYTF.

The chain couples TRBV7-9 to TRBJ2-7; 8 positions match TRBD2. The V and J ends lost 1 base and 1 base, in that order; junction bases with no gene match: 6. CDR1 is SEHNR and CDR2 is FQNEAQ in the germline V gene (reference sequence). The CDR3 runs to 16 residues. In DNA, the CDR3 is TGTGCCAGCAGCTTAGGCGGACTAGCTGATTCCTACGAGCAGTACTTC. Translated, it gives CASSLGGLADSYEQYF.

This clonotype was picked up a small number of times. This chain uses TRBV27 with TRBJ2-7; 9 nucleotides line up with TRBD2. CDR1 is MNHEY and CDR2 is SMNVEV in the germline V gene (reference sequence). J was trimmed by 3 bases and V by 5 bases; bases with no gene match: 8. This CDR3 spans 15 amino acids. CDR3 nucleotide sequence: TGTGCCAGCAGTCCCTCTAGCGGGAAGTTCTACGAGCAGTACTTC. This codes for CASSPSSGKFYEQYF.

The CDR3 loop reads CASSHPSLAGGPKDTQYF. The CDR3 coding sequence is TGCGCCAGCAGCCACCCCTCACTAGCGGGAGGGCCCAAAGATACGCAGTATTTT. V is TRBV4-1 and J is TRBJ2-3; 13 nucleotides agree with TRBD2. Germline CDR1 reads MGHRA; CDR2 reads YSYEKL. The CDR3 has 18 residues. The trim removed 3 bases at V and 5 bases at J, leaving 11 bases unmatched.

J is TRBJ2-7 and V is TRBV12-3 or TRBV12-4, with D possibly TRBD2 on 5 matching bases. Trimming pared 6 bases from V and 5 bases from J, leaving 17 bases between. This CDR3 comprises 14 residues. The CDR3 DNA reads as TGTGCCAGCAGGCTAGTCCAAGGAGGCCACGAGCAGTACTTC. It translates to CASRLVQGGHEQYF.

This clonotype was counted only a few times. The genes are TRBV5-1 and TRBJ2-7; D gene unclear. The length of the CDR3 is 15 residues. Germline V gene data show CDR1 as SGHRS and CDR2 as YFSETQ. Trimming took 5 bases from V and 0 from J, leaving 15 bases between them. The CDR3 DNA sequence: TGCGCCAGCAGGAGTACAGCAGTACTCTCCTACGAGCAGTACTTC. Its translation: CASRSTAVLSYEQYF.

The chain links TRBV6-1 to TRBJ2-7; a weak D match, TRBD1 (5 bases). The CDR3 length is 14 residues. The germline V gene encodes CDR1 MNHNS and CDR2 SASEGT. The V and J ends lost 6 bases and 5 bases respectively, with 17 bases between them. The CDR3 bases are TGTGCCAGCAGCCACCCTCATGCAGGGAACGAGCAGTACTTC. The encoded protein is CASSHPHAGNEQYF.

This clonotype was seen only a few times. V gene TRBV19 combines with J gene TRBJ2-7, with D maybe TRBD2 (5 bases). Germline CDR1 reads LNHDA; CDR2 reads SQIVND (reference sequence). Between the trimmed V and J ends, which lost 5 bases and 6 bases, there was a span of 17 bases. The CDR3 consists of 14 residues. The CDR3 loop is CASSAIEGPIEQYF. The DNA for the CDR3 is TGTGCCAGTAGTGCTATCGAGGGTCCTATCGAGCAGTACTTC.

The table lists this clonotype with many counts. CDR3 nucleotides: TGTGCCAGCAGTCCAGGGTTGACTAATGAAAAACTGTTTTTT. Encoded protein: CASSPGLTNEKLFF. This rearrangement joins TRBV11-2 to TRBJ1-4; D may be TRBD1 (5 bases). Trimming cost V 6 bases and J 2 bases, with 10 bases left between them. The CDR3 spans 14 residues. Germline V CDR1 and CDR2: SGHAT, FQNNGV.